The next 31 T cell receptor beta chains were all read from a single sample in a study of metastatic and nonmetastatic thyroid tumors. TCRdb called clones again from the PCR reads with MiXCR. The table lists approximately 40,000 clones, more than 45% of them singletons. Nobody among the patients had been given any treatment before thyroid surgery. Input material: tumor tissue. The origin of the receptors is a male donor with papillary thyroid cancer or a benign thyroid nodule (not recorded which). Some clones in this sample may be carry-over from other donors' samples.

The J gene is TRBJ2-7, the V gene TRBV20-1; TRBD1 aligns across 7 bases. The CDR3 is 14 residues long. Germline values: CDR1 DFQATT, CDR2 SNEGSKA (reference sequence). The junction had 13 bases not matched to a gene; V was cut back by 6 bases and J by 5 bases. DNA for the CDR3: TGCAGTGCCCCCAGACAGGGAATAGGAAACGAGCAGTACTTC. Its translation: CSAPRQGIGNEQYF.

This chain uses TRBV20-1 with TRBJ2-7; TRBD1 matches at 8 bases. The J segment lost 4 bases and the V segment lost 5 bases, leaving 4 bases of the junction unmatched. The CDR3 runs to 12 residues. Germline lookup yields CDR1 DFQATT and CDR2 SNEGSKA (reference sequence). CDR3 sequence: CSAEDRVYEQYF. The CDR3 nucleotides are TGCAGTGCTGAGGACAGGGTATACGAGCAGTACTTC.

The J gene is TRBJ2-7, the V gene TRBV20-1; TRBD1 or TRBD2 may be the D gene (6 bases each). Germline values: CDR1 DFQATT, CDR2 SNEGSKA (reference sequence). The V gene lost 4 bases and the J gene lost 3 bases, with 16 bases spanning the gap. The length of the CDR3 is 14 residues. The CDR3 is CSAKDRRANYEQYF. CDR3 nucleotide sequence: TGCAGTGCTAAAGACAGGAGGGCGAACTACGAGCAGTACTTC.

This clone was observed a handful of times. The CDR3 DNA is TGTGCCAGCACCTCGAATAGCAATCAGCCCCAGCATTTT. It yields the protein CASTSNSNQPQHF. The chain combines TRBV6-1 with TRBJ1-5; D ambiguous. The V gene's germline CDR1 is MNHNS and CDR2 SASEGT. Trimming removed 7 bases at V and 0 bases at J, with 7 bases between. The CDR3 extends over 13 amino acids.

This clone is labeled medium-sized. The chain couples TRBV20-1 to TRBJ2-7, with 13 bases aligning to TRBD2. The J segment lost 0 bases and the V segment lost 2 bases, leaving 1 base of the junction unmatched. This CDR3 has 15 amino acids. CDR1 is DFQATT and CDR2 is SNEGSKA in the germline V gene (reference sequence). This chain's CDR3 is CSARRTSGGSYEQYF. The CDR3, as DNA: TGCAGTGCTAGAAGGACTAGCGGGGGCTCCTACGAGCAGTACTTC.

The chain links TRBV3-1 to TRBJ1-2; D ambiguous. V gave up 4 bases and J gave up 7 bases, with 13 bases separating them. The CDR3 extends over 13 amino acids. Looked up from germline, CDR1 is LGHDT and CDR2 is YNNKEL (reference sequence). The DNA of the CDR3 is TGTGCCAGCAGCCTCGCGGGGAGGCCTGGCTACACCTTC. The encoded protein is CASSLAGRPGYTF.

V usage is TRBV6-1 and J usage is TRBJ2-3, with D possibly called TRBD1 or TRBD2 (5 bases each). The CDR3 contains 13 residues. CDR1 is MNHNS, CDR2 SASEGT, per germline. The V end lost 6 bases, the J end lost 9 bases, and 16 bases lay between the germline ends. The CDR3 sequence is CASRGTSLITQYF. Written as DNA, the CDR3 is TGTGCCAGCAGAGGGACCTCGTTAATCACGCAGTATTTT.

CDR3 region: CASSQDGGPGDTQYF. CDR3 nucleotides: TGCGCCAGCAGCCAAGACGGAGGGCCCGGTGATACGCAGTATTTT. The chain uses TRBV4-1 and TRBJ2-3; weak D call: TRBD2 (6 bases). Trimming stripped 0 bases from V and 6 bases from J, with 13 bases between. Germline-derived CDR1 and CDR2 are MGHRA and YSYEKL. CDR3 length: 15 amino acids.

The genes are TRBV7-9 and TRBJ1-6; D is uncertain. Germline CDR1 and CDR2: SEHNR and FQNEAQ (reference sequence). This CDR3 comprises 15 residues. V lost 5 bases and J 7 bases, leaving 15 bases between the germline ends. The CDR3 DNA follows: TGTGCCAGCAGCGGGTCAGGAGGATGGAATTCACCCCTCCACTTT. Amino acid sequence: CASSGSGGWNSPLHF.

The CDR3 region has the DNA TGCGCCAGCAGCTTGGTACAGGCTAACTATGGCTACACCTTC. It yields the protein CASSLVQANYGYTF. The chain has TRBV5-1 and TRBJ1-2; D possibly corresponds to TRBD1 (5 bases). V was clipped by 0 bases and J by 0 bases, with 6 bases between them. Germline loops: CDR1 SGHRS, CDR2 YFSETQ. This CDR3 has 14 residues.

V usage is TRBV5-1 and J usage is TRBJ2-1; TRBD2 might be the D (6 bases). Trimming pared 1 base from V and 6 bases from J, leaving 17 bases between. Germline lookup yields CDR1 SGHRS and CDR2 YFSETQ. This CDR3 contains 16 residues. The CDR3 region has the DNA TGCGCCAGCAGCTTGATGGCCGGGAGTCCTGGCAATGAGCAGTTCTTC. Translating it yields CASSLMAGSPGNEQFF. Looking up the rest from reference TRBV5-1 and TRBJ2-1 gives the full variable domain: KAGVTQTPRYLIKTRGQQVTLSCSPISGHRSVSWYQQTPGQGLQFLFEYFSETQRNKGNFPGRFSGRQFSNSRSEMNVSTLELGDSALYLCASSLMAGSPGNEQFFGPGTRLTVL.

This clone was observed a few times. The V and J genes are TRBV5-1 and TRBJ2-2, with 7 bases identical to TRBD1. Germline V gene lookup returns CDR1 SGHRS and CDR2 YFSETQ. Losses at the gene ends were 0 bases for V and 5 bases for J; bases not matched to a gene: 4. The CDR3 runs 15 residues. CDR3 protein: CASSLAEQGTGELFF. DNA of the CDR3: TGCGCCAGCAGCTTGGCCGAACAGGGGACCGGGGAGCTGTTTTTT.

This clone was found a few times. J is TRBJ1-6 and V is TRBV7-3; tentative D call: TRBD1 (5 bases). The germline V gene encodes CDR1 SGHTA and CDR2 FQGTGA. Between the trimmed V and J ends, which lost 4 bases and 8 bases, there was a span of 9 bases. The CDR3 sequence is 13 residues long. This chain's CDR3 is CASSSFRDSPLHF. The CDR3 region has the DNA TGTGCCAGCAGCTCCTTCAGGGATTCACCCCTCCACTTT.

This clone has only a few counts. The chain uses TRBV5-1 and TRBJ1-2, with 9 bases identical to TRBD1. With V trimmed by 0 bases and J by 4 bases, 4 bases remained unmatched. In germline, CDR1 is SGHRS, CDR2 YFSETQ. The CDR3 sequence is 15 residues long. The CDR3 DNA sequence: TGCGCCAGCAGCTTGGAGACAGGGGGAGGCTATGGCTACACCTTC. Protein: CASSLETGGGYGYTF. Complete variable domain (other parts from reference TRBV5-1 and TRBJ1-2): KAGVTQTPRYLIKTRGQQVTLSCSPISGHRSVSWYQQTPGQGLQFLFEYFSETQRNKGNFPGRFSGRQFSNSRSEMNVSTLELGDSALYLCASSLETGGGYGYTFGSGTRLTVV.

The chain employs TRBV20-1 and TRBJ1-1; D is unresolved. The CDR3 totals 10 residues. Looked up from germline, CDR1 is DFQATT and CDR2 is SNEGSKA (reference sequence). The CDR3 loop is CRAQNTEAFF. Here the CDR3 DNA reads TGCAGGGCCCAGAACACTGAAGCTTTCTTT.

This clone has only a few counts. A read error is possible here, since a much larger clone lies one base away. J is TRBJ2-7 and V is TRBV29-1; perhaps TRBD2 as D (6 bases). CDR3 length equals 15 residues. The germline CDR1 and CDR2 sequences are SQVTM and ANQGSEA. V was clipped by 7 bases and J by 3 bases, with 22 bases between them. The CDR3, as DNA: TGCAGCGCTGAGGGACCAGCGGGCAACTACTACGAGCAGTACTTC. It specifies CSAEGPAGNYYEQYF.

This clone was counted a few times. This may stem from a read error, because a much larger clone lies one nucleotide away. The CDR3 bases are TGCGCCAGCAGCCCCGAACAGGGGACAAGATCCGATGAGCAGTTCTTC. It translates to CASSPEQGTRSDEQFF. The rearrangement links TRBV5-1 to TRBJ2-1; 7 nucleotides agree with TRBD1. Losses at the gene ends were 4 bases for V and 8 bases for J; bases not matched to a gene: 15. Germline CDR1 SGHRS, CDR2 YFSETQ. The CDR3 runs 16 residues.

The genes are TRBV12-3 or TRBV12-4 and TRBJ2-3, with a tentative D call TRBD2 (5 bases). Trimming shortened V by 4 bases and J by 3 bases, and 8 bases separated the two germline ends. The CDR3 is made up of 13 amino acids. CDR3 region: CASSSLGTDTQYF. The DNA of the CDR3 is TGTGCCAGCAGTTCACTAGGGACAGATACGCAGTATTTT.

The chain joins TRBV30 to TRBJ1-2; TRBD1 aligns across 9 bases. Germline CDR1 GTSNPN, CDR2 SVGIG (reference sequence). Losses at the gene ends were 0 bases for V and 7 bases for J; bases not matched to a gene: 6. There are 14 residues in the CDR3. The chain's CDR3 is CAWSVLTGGSGYTF. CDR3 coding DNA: TGTGCCTGGAGTGTACTCACAGGGGGCTCTGGCTACACCTTC.

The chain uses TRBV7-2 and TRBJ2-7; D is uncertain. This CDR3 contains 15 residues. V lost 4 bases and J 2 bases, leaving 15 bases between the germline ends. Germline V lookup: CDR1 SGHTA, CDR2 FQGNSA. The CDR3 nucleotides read TGTGCCAGCAGCTCCGTAGGTGGGAAAGCCTACGAGCAGTACTTC. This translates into CASSSVGGKAYEQYF.

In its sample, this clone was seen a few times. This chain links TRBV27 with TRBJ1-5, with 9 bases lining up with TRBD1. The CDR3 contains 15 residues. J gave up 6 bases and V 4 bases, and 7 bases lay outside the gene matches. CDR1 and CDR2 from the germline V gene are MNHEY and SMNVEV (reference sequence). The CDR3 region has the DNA TGTGCCAGCAGTTCGGGGACAGGGTCTAGTCAGCCCCAGCATTTT. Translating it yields CASSSGTGSSQPQHF.

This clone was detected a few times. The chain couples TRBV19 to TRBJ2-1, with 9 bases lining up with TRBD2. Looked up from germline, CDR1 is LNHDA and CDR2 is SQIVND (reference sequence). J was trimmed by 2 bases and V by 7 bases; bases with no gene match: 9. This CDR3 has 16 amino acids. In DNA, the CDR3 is TGTGCCAGTAATCTCGGTAGCGGGAGCACCTACAATGAGCAGTTCTTC. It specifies CASNLGSGSTYNEQFF.

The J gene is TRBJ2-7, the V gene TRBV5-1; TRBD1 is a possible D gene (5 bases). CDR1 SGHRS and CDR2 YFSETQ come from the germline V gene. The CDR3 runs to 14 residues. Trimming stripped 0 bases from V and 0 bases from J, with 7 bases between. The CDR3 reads CASSLGTPSYEQYF. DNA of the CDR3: TGCGCCAGCAGCTTGGGGACACCCTCCTACGAGCAGTACTTC.

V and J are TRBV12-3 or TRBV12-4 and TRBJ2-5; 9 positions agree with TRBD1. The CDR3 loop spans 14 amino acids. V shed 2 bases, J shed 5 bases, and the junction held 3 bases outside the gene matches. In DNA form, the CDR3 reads TGTGCCAGCAGTTTAACAGGGGGCGTGGAGACCCAGTACTTC. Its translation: CASSLTGGVETQYF.

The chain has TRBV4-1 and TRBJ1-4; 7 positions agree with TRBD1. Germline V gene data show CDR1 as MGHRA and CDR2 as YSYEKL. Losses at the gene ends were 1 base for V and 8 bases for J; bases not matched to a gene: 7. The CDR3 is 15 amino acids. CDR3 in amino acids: CASSQGTGAREKLFF. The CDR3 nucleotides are TGCGCCAGCAGCCAAGGCACAGGGGCGCGAGAAAAACTGTTTTTT.

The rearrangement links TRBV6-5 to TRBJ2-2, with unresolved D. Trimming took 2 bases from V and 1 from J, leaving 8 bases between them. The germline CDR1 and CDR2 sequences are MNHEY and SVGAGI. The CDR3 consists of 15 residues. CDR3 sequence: CASSYRSENTGELFF. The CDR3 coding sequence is TGTGCCAGCAGTTACCGGTCCGAGAACACCGGGGAGCTGTTTTTT.

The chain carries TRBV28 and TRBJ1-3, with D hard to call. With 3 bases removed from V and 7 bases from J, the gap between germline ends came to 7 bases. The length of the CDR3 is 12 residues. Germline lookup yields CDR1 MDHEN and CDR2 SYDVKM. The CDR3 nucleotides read TGTGCCAGCAGTTTTAATAAGAACACCATATATTTT. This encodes CASSFNKNTIYF.

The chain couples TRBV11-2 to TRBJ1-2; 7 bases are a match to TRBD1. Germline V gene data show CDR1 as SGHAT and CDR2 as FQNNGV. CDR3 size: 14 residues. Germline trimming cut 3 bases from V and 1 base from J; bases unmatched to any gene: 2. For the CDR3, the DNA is TGTGCCAGCAGCTTGGGACAGATTAACTATGGCTACACCTTC. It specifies CASSLGQINYGYTF.

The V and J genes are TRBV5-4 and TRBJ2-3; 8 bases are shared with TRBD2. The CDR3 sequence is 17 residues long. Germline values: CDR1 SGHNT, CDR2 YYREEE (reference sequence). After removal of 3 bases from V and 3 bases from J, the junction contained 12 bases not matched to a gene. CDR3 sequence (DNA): TGTGCCAGCAGCTCTGCGGGGGGATCCGGGCCGACAGATACGCAGTATTTT. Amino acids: CASSSAGGSGPTDTQYF.

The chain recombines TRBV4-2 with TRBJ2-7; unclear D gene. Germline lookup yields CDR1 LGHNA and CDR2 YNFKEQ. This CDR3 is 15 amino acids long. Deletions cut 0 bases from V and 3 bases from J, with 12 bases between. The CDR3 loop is CASSQDEKGNYEQYF. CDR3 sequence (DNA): TGTGCCAGCAGCCAAGACGAAAAGGGAAACTACGAGCAGTACTTC.

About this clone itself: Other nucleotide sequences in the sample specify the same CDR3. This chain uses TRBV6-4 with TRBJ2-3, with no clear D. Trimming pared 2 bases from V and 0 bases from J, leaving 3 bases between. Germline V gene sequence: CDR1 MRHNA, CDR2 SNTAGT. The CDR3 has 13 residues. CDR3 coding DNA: TGTGCCAGCAGTGACGGGAGCACAGATACGCAGTATTTT. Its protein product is CASSDGSTDTQYF.